This T cell receptor (beta chain) originates from a study of CD8 T cells in Susac syndrome. Negative magnetic isolation gave CD8+ and CD4+ cells; FACS enriched CD8+ TEMRA. RNA, at about 0.45 to 1 ug, was reverse transcribed with random hexamers. TCRdb recomputed calls from the immunoSEQ multiplex PCR reads with MiXCR, one row per CDR3 protein. The sample comprises 40,000 to 55,000 distinct CDR3 sequences, roughly 92% of which are singletons, and about 0.41% rests with the top ten. The source is a human donor in good health. The sequenced sample consisted of CD8+ T cells from PBMCs.

DNA of the CDR3: TGTGCCAGCAGCCTTATTTACGGACTAGCGGCCAATGAGCAGTTCTTC. This sequence encodes CASSLIYGLAANEQFF. The chain couples TRBV5-6 to TRBJ2-1; TRBD2 matches 10 bases. V lost 4 bases, J lost 6 bases, and 10 bases stayed unmatched. The CDR3 is 16 residues long. The V gene's germline CDR1 is SGHDT and CDR2 YYEEEE.